This entry features one T cell receptor beta chain sequence. Its matching antigen is unknown. HIV-negative, healthy adults without recent acute infections or vaccinations were the donors. This sample was included in a study of shared clonotypes between healthy human individuals. Study outcomes and limitations: Across four donors, naive CD4 shared 5% to 5.5%, naive CD8 over 3%, memory CD4 roughly 2.3%, memory CD8 around 0.42%.

Several immunoSEQ 96-well plates shared each subset's DNA, each plate a replicate. Assay: immunoSEQ multiplex PCR; the TCRdb copy retains only in-frame clones and omits some. The table has approximately 1.5 million clones, about 98% seen once. This CDR3 has 16 amino acids. V was pared by 6 bases and J by 6 bases, with 21 bases between. Germline values: CDR1 SNHLY, CDR2 FYNNEI. The V call is TRBV2, the J call TRBJ2-1; a possible D gene is TRBD2 (5 bases). The sample was naive CD4+ T cells sorted from blood. Subset specified: CD45RA+ positively selected. The TCR sequence derives from a man aged 25-45 years in good health. CDR3 nucleotide sequence: TGTGCCAGCAGGCCATTATCGGGGTCCCTCTTCAATGAGCAGTTCTTC. Protein sequence: CASRPLSGSLFNEQFF. Complete variable domain (other parts from reference TRBV2 and TRBJ2-1): EPEVTQTPSHQVTQMGQEVILRCVPISNHLYFYWYRQILGQKVEFLVSFYNNEISEKSEIFDDQFSVERPDGSNFTLKIRSTKLEDSAMYFCASRPLSGSLFNEQFFGPGTRLTVL.